This T cell receptor (beta chain) came from a study of T cell clonality in common variable immunodeficiency. General study points: Compared with controls, CVID subjects had fewer shared TCRbeta clones. TCRbeta clonality was increased in CVID versus healthy controls. The cause of increased CVID clonality remains unclear without subpopulation sequencing.

Germline lookup yields CDR1 LNHDA and CDR2 SQIVND (reference sequence). The CDR3 totals 16 residues. V gave up 4 bases and J gave up 7 bases, with 20 bases separating them. This clone was seen at least ten times. Its antigen is undetermined. The sequenced fragment ends 3 residues before the CDR3 boundary, so the rest is inferred from the germline J gene. Measured with immunoSEQ multiplex PCR; TCRdb has only the in-frame clones, and not every one. Altogether about 52,000 clones were found in the sample, and no singletons occur. This receptor was identified in a person between 18 and 75 years old in good health. This rearrangement joins TRBV19 to TRBJ2-1, with D possibly TRBD1 on 6 matching bases. The sequencing sample was made of peripheral blood mononuclear cells. The CDR3 protein is CASSTLQGRLMNEQFF. The part of the CDR3 DNA that was read is TGTGCCAGTAGTACACTACAGGGTAGGTTAATGAATGAG.